Following are 7 T cell receptor beta chains from one sample sequenced in a study of human T cells and chemical hapten exposure. TCRdb analysed the 5' RACE reads with MiXCR anew, one entry per CDR3 protein. The table lists roughly 81,000 distinct CDR3 sequences, under 10% of them singletons. Someone pulled total RNA out of unfractionated whole blood. The receptors come from a male donor in good health.

This clonotype was seen a few times. This chain's CDR3 is CASSPPPWTGEDTEAFF. CDR3 bases: TGTGCCAGCAGCCCCCCTCCGTGGACAGGGGAGGACACTGAAGCTTTCTTT. The chain carries TRBV7-9 and TRBJ1-1; 9 nucleotides agree with TRBD1. The CDR3 runs to 17 residues. From germline, CDR1 is SEHNR and CDR2 FQNEAQ (reference sequence). J gave up 3 bases and V 5 bases, and 13 bases lay outside the gene matches. Variable domain in full (rest from reference TRBV7-9 and TRBJ1-1): DTGVSQNPRHKITKRGQNVTFRCDPISEHNRLYWYRQTLGQGPEFLTYFQNEAQLEKSRLLSDRFSAERPKGSFSTLEIQRTEQGDSAMYLCASSPPPWTGEDTEAFFGQGTRLTVV.

The table lists this clonotype with many counts. For the CDR3, the DNA is TGCAGCGTTGGACAGTTGGACGAGCAGTACTTC. Amino acid sequence: CSVGQLDEQYF. This chain uses TRBV29-1 with TRBJ2-7; weak D call: TRBD1 (5 bases). V was cut by 4 bases and J by 5 bases, with 9 bases left in between. Germline CDR1 is SQVTM and CDR2 is ANQGSEA. The CDR3 totals 11 residues.

In this sample, this clonotype turned up many times. The rearrangement joins TRBV5-1 to TRBJ2-1, with D possibly being TRBD2 (6 bases). The CDR3 is 12 amino acids. Germline V gene sequence: CDR1 SGHRS, CDR2 YFSETQ. V was pared by 4 bases and J by 9 bases, with 11 bases between. The CDR3 loop is CASSPEGFEQFF. CDR3 sequence (DNA): TGCGCCAGCAGCCCGGAGGGATTTGAGCAGTTCTTC. Filled out from reference TRBV5-1 and TRBJ2-1, the complete variable domain reads KAGVTQTPRYLIKTRGQQVTLSCSPISGHRSVSWYQQTPGQGLQFLFEYFSETQRNKGNFPGRFSGRQFSNSRSEMNVSTLELGDSALYLCASSPEGFEQFFGPGTRLTVL.

The chain has TRBV5-3 and TRBJ2-5; 9 bases agree with TRBD2. TRBV5-3 belongs to the ORF category, with a function that is uncertain. The CDR3 has 17 amino acids. With V trimmed by 8 bases and J by 6 bases, 20 bases remained unmatched. The CDR3 here is CASSHLPTGTSSQTQYF. For the CDR3, the DNA is TGTGCCAGCAGCCACCTACCAACCGGGACTAGCAGCCAGACCCAGTACTTC.

This clonotype came up a few times. The chain's CDR3 is CAISGTARLQNEQFF. CDR3 bases: TGTGCTATCAGCGGGACTGCTAGATTGCAGAATGAGCAGTTCTTC. The chain links TRBV2 to TRBJ2-1, with 7 nucleotides matching TRBD2. The CDR3 runs 15 residues. CDR1 is SNHLY, CDR2 FYNNEI, per germline.

Ten or more counts support this clonotype. The chain recombines TRBV12-3 or TRBV12-4 with TRBJ2-1; D ambiguous. Trimming removed 1 base at V and 8 bases at J, with 3 bases between. The CDR3 is made up of 11 amino acids. In DNA, the CDR3 is TGTGCCAGCAGTTTAGGAGATGAGCAGTTCTTC. It codes for CASSLGDEQFF.

This clonotype appeared a few times. The chain carries TRBV20-1 and TRBJ1-2; D gene uncertain. The ends were cut back, 7 bases at V and 7 bases at J, with 16 bases in the middle. From germline, CDR1 is DFQATT and CDR2 SNEGSKA (reference sequence). The CDR3 consists of 12 residues. CDR3 sequence reads: CSVPGPSAGYTF. The CDR3 nucleotides read TGCAGTGTTCCGGGCCCATCGGCTGGCTACACCTTC.